A single sample gave rise to the 2 T cell receptor beta chains below, sequenced in a study of T-cell memory formation after mild COVID-19. TCRdb reprocessed the 5' RACE reads via MiXCR and lists one record per CDR3 protein. The repertoire holds about 560,000 distinct CDR3 sequences, with roughly 18% as singletons. Material for sequencing was PBMCs or a T cell subset sorted from them (not recorded which). Source of these receptors: an adult woman who had mild COVID-19 (a few samples of this study predate the infection). Cell type and time point are not known.

The V call is TRBV6-2 or TRBV6-3, the J call TRBJ2-7; D gene unclear. The ends were cut back, 3 bases at V and 5 bases at J, with 5 bases in the middle. This CDR3 has 11 amino acids. Per the germline V gene, CDR1 is MNHEY and CDR2 is SVGEGT. The CDR3 nucleotides read TGTGCCAGCAGTTATTTCCACGAGCAGTACTTC. Translation: CASSYFHEQYF.

The gene calls are TRBV5-6 and TRBJ2-5; 7 nucleotides align to TRBD2. V gave up 0 bases and J gave up 5 bases; unmatched junction bases: 7. The CDR3 totals 15 residues. Germline V gene lookup returns CDR1 SGHDT and CDR2 YYEEEE. In DNA form, the CDR3 reads TGTGCCAGCAGCTTGGGACGGGTCGGGGGGGAGACCCAGTACTTC. Its translation is CASSLGRVGGETQYF. Full variable domain (remainder filled in from reference TRBV5-6 and TRBJ2-5): DAGVTQSPTHLIKTRGQQVTLRCSPKSGHDTVSWYQQALGQGPQFIFQYYEEEERQRGNFPDRFSGHQFPNYSSELNVNALLLGDSALYLCASSLGRVGGETQYFGPGTRLLVL.